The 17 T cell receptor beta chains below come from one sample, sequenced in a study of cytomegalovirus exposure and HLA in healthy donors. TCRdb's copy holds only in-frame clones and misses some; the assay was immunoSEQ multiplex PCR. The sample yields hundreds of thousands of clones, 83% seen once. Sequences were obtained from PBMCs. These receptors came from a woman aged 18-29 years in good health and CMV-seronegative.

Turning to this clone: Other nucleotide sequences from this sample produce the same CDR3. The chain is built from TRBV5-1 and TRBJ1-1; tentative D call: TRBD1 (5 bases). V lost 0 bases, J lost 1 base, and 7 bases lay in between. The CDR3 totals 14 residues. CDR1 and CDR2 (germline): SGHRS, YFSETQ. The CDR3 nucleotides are TGCGCCAGCAGCTTGGTGCAGGGGAACACTGAAGCTTTCTTT. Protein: CASSLVQGNTEAFF.

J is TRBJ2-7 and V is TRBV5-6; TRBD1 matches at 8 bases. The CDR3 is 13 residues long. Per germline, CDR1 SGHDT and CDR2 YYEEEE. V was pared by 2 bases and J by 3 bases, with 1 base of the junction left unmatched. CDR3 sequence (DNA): TGTGCCAGCAGCTTACAGGGGGTCTACGAGCAGTACTTC. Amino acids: CASSLQGVYEQYF.

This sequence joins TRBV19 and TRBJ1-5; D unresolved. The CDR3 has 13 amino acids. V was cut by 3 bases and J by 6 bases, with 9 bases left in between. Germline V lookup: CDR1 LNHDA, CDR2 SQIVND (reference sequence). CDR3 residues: CASSMRSGQPQHF. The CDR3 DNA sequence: TGTGCCAGTAGTATGAGGTCGGGTCAGCCCCAGCATTTT.

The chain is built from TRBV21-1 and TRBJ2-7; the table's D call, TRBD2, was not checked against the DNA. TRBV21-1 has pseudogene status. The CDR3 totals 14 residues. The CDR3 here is CASSTGIISYEQYF. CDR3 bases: TGTGCCAGCAGCACCGGGATTATCTCCTACGAGCAGTACTTC.

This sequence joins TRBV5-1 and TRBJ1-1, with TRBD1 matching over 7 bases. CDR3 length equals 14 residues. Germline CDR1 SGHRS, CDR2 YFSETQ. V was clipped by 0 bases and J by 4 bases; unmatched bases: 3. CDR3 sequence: CASSLAGGTTEAFF. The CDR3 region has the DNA TGCGCCAGCAGCTTGGCAGGGGGAACCACTGAAGCTTTCTTT.

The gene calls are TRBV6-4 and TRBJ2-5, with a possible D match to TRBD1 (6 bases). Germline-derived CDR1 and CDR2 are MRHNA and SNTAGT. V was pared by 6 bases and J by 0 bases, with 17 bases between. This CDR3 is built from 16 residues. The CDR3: CASRDNWTVYQETQYF. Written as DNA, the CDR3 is TGTGCCAGCAGAGACAACTGGACAGTATACCAAGAGACCCAGTACTTC.

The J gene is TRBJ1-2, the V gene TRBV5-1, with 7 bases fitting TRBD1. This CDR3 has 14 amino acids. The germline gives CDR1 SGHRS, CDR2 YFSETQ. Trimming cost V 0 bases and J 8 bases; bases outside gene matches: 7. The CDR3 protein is CASSLADRVRGYTF. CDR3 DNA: TGCGCCAGCAGCTTGGCCGACAGGGTCCGAGGCTACACCTTC.

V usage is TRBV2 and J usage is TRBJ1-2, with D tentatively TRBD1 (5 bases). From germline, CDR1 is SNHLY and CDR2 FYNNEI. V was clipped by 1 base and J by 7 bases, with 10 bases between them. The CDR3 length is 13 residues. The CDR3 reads CASSEERGAGYTF. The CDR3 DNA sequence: TGTGCCAGCAGTGAAGAGCGCGGGGCTGGCTACACCTTC.

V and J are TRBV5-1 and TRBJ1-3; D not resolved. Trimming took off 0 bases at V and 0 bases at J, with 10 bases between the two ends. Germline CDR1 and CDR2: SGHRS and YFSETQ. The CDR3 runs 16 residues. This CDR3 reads CASSLVPGYSGNTIYF. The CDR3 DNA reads TGCGCCAGCAGCTTGGTCCCGGGTTACTCTGGAAACACCATATATTTT. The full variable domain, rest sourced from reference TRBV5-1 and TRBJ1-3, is KAGVTQTPRYLIKTRGQQVTLSCSPISGHRSVSWYQQTPGQGLQFLFEYFSETQRNKGNFPGRFSGRQFSNSRSEMNVSTLELGDSALYLCASSLVPGYSGNTIYFGEGSWLTVV.

Written as DNA, the CDR3 is TGCGCCAGCAGCCAAGATCAGACTAGCGGGGGGTGGGATGAGCAGTTCTTC. It is translated as CASSQDQTSGGWDEQFF. The J gene is TRBJ2-1, the V gene TRBV4-1, with TRBD2 identical over 13 bases. CDR3 length: 17 residues. Germline CDR1 MGHRA, CDR2 YSYEKL. J gave up 8 bases and V 0 bases, and 7 bases lay outside the gene matches.

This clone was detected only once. The CDR3 reads CASSSQGGAEAFF. CDR3 in DNA: TGTGCCAGCAGCTCCCAGGGTGGCGCTGAAGCTTTCTTT. This rearrangement joins TRBV7-9 to TRBJ1-1; maybe TRBD1 (5 bases). V gave up 4 bases and J gave up 6 bases, with 12 bases separating them. The CDR3 covers 13 residues. CDR1 SEHNR and CDR2 FQNEAQ come from the germline V gene (reference sequence).

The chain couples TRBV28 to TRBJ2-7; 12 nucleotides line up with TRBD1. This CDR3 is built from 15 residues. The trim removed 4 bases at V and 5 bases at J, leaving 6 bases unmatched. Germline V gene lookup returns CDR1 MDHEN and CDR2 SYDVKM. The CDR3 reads CASSSMGTGGDEQYF. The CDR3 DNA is TGTGCCAGCAGTTCTATGGGGACAGGGGGCGACGAGCAGTACTTC.

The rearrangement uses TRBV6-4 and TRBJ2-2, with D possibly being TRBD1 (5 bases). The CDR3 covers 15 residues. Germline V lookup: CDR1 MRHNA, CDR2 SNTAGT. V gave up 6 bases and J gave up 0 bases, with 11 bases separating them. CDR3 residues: CASSQGDTNTGELFF. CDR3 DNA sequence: TGTGCCAGCAGCCAGGGCGACACGAACACCGGGGAGCTGTTTTTT.

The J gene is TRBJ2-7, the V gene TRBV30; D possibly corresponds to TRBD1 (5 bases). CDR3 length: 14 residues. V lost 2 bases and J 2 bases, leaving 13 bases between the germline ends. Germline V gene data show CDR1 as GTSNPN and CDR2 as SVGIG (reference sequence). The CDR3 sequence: CAWSRARGTYEQYF. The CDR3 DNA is TGTGCCTGGAGTAGGGCTAGGGGAACCTACGAGCAGTACTTC.

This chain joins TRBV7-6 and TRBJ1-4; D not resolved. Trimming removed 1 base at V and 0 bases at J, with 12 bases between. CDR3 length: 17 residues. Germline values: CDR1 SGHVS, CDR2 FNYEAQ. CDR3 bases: TGTGCCAGCAGCTTAGAGACGGGCATCGCAACTAATGAAAAACTGTTTTTT. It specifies CASSLETGIATNEKLFF.

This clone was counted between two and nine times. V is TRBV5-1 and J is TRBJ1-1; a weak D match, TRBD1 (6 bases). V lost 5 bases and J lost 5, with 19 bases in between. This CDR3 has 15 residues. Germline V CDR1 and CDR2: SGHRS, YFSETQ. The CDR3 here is CASSRTAGQTTEAFF. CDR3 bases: TGCGCCAGCAGTAGGACCGCCGGACAGACTACTGAAGCTTTCTTT.

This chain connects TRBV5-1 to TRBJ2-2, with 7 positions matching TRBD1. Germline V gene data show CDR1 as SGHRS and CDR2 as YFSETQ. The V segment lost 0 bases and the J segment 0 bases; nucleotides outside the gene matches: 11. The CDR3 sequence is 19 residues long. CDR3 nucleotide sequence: TGCGCCAGCAGCTTGGGTGCTTTTGTAGGACAGGCGAACACCGGGGAGCTGTTTTTT. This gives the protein CASSLGAFVGQANTGELFF.